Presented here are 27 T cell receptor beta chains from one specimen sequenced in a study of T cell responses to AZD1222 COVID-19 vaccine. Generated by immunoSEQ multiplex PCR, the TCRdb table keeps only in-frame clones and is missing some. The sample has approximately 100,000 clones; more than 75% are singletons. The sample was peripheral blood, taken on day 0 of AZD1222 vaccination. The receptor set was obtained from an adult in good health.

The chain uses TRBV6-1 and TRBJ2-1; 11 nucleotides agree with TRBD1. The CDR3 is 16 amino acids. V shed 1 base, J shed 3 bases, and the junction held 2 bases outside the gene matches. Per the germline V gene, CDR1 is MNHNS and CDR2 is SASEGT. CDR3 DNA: TGTGCCAGCAGTGAAGGGACAGGGGGCTTCTACAATGAGCAGTTCTTC. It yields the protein CASSEGTGGFYNEQFF.

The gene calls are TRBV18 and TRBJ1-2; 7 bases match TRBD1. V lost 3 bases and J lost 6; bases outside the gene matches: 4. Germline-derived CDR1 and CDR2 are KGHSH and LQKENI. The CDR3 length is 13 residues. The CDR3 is CASSPGQVHGYTF. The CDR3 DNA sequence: TGTGCCAGCTCACCTGGACAGGTTCATGGCTACACCTTC.

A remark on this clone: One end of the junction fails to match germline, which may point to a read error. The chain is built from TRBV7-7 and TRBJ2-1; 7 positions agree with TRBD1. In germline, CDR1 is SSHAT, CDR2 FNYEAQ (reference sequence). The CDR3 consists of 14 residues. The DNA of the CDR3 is TGTGCTAGCAGCTTACAGGGGCCATACAATGAGCAGTTCTTC. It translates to CASSLQGPYNEQFF.

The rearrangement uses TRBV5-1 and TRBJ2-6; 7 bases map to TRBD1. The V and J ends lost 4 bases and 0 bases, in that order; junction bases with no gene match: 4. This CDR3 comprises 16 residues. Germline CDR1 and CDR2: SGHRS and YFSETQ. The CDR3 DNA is TGCGCCAGCAGCCCGGGACAGAGCTCTGGGGCCAACGTCCTGACTTTC. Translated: CASSPGQSSGANVLTF.

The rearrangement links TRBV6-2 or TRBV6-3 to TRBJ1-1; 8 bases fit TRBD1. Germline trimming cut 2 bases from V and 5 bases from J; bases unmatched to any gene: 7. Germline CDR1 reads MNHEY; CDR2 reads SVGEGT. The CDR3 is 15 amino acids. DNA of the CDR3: TGTGCCAGCAGTTACCCGGACAGGGCGTGGACTGAAGCTTTCTTT. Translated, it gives CASSYPDRAWTEAFF.

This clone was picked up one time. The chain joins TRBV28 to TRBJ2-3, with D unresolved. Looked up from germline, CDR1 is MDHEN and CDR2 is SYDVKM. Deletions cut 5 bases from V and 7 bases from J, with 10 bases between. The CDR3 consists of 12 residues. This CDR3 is CASSPPQYTQYF. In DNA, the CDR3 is TGTGCCAGCAGTCCCCCACAGTATACGCAGTATTTT.

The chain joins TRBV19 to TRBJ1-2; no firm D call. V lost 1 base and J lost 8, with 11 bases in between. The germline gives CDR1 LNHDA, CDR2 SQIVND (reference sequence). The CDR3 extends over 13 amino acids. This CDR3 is CASSIGEWAGYTF. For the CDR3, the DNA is TGTGCCAGTAGTATAGGGGAGTGGGCCGGCTACACCTTC.

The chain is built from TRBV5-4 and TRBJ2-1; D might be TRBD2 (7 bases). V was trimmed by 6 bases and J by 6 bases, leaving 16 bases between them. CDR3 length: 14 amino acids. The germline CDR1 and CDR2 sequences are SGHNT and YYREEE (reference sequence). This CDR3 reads CASNFRGARNEQFF. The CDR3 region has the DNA TGTGCCAGCAACTTTCGGGGGGCTCGCAATGAGCAGTTCTTC.

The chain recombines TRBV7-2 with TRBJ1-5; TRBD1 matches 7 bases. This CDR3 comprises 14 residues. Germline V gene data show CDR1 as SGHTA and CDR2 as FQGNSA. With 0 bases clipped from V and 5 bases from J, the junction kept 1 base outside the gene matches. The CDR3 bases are TGTGCCAGCAGCTTAGCGGACAGGTATCAGCCCCAGCATTTT. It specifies CASSLADRYQPQHF.

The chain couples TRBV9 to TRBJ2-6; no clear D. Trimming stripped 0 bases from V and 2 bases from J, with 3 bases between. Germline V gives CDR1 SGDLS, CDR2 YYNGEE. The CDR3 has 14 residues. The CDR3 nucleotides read TGTGCCAGCAGCGTAGGGACTGGGGCCAACGTCCTGACTTTC. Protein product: CASSVGTGANVLTF.

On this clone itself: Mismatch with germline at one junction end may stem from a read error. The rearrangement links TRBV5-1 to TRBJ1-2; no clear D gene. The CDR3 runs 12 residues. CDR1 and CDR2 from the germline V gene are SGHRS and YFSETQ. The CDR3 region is CASSLPSGIHAF. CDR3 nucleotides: TGCGCCAGCAGCTTGCCCTCGGGCATACACGCCTTC. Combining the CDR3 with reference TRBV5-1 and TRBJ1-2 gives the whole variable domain KAGVTQTPRYLIKTRGQQVTLSCSPISGHRSVSWYQQTPGQGLQFLFEYFSETQRNKGNFPGRFSGRQFSNSRSEMNVSTLELGDSALYLCASSLPSGIHAFGSGTRLTVV.

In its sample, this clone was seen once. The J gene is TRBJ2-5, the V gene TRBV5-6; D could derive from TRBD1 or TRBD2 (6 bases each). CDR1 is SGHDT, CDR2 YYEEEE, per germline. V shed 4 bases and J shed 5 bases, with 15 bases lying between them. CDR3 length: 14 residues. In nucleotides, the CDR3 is TGTGCCAGCAGCCAAATTCGGGGGCTGGAGACCCAGTACTTC. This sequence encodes CASSQIRGLETQYF.

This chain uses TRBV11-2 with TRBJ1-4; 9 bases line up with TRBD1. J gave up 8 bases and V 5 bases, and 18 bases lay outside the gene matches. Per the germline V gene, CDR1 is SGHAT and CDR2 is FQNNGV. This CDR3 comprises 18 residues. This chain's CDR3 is CASSTPGQGPFTGEKLFF. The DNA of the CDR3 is TGTGCCAGCAGCACCCCGGGACAGGGTCCATTTACCGGGGAAAAACTGTTTTTT.

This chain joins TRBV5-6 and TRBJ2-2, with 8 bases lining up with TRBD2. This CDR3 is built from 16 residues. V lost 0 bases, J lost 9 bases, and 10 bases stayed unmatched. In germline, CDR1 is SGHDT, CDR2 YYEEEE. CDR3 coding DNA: TGTGCCAGCAGCTTGGGGCATCTTAGCGGGGCGCGGGAGCTGTTTTTT. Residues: CASSLGHLSGARELFF.

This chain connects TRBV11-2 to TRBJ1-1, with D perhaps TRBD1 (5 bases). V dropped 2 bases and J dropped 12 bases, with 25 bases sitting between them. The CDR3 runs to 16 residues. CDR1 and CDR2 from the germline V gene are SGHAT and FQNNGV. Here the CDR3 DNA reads TGTGCCAGCAGCTTATTTTCAGGGTTGGACCCGGGAATGACTTTCTTT. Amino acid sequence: CASSLFSGLDPGMTFF. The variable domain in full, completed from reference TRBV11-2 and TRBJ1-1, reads EAGVAQSPRYKIIEKRQSVAFWCNPISGHATLYWYQQILGQGPKLLIQFQNNGVVDDSQLPKDRFSAERLKGVDSTLKIQPAKLEDSAVYLCASSLFSGLDPGMTFFGQGTRLTVV.

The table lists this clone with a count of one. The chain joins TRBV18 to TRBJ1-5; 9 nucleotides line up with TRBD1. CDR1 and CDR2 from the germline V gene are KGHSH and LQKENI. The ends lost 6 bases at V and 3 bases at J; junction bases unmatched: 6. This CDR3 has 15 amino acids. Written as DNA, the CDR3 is TGTGCCAGCTCCCGCAGACAGGGGGACAATCAGCCCCAGCATTTT. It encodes CASSRRQGDNQPQHF.

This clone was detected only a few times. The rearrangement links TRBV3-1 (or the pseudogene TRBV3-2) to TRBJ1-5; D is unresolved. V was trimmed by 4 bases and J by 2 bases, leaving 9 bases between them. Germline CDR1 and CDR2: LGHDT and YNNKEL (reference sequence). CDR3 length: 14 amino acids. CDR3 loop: CASSPRDGNQPQHF. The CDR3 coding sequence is TGTGCCAGCAGCCCTCGCGATGGCAATCAGCCCCAGCATTTT.

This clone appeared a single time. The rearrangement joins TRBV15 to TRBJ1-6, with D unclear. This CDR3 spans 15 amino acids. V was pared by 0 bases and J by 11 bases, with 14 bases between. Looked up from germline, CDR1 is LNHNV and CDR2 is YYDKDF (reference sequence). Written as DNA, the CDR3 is TGTGCCACCAGCAGAGATCAGGATCATTTGGCACCCCTCCACTTT. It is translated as CATSRDQDHLAPLHF.

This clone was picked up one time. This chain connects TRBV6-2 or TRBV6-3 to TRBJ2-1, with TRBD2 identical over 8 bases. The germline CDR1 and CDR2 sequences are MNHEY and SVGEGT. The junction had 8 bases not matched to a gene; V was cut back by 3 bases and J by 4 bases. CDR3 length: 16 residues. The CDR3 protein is CASSYGGGPKYNEQFF. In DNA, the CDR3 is TGTGCCAGCAGTTATGGCGGGGGGCCCAAGTACAATGAGCAGTTCTTC.

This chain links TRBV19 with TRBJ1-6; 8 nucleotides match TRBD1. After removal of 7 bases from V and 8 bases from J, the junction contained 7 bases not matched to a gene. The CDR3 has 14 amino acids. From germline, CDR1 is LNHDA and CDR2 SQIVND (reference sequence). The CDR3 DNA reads TGTGCCAGTAACGACAGGGGTAGGTATTCACCCCTCCACTTT. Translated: CASNDRGRYSPLHF. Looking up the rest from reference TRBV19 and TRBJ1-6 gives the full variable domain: DGGITQSPKYLFRKEGQNVTLSCEQNLNHDAMYWYRQDPGQGLRLIYYSQIVNDFQKGDIAEGYSVSREKKESFPLTVTSAQKNPTAFYLCASNDRGRYSPLHFGNGTRLTVT.

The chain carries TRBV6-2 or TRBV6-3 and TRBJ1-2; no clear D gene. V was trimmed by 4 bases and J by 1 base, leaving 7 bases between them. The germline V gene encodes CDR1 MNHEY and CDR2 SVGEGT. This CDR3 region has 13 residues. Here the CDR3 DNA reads TGTGCCAGCAGTTCGGACGGTAACTATGGCTACACCTTC. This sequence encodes CASSSDGNYGYTF.

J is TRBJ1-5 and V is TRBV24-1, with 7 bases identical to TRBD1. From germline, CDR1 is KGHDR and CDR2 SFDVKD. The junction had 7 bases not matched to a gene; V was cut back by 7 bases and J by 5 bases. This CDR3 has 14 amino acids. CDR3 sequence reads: CATSGQEGHQPQHF. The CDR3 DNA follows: TGTGCCACCAGCGGACAGGAAGGGCATCAGCCCCAGCATTTT.

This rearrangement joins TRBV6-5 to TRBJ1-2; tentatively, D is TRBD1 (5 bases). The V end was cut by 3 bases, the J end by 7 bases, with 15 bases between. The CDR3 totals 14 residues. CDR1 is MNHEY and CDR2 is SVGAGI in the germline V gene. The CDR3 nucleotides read TGTGCCAGCAGTTATGGCGGGACGCCTTTTGGCTACACCTTC. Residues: CASSYGGTPFGYTF.

The CDR3 loop reads CARPGLWGGYNEQFF. CDR3 sequence (DNA): TGTGCCAGGCCGGGGTTATGGGGAGGATACAATGAGCAGTTCTTC. The chain is built from TRBV2 and TRBJ2-1, with a tentative D call TRBD2 (6 bases). Trimming stripped 9 bases from V and 4 bases from J, with 19 bases between. The germline V gene has CDR1 SNHLY and CDR2 FYNNEI. The CDR3 sequence is 15 residues long.

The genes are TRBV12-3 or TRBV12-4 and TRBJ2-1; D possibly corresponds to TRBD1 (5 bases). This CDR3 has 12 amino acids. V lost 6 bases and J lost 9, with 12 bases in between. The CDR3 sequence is CASSSRGGEQFF. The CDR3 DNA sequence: TGTGCCAGCAGCTCTAGGGGTGGTGAGCAGTTCTTC.

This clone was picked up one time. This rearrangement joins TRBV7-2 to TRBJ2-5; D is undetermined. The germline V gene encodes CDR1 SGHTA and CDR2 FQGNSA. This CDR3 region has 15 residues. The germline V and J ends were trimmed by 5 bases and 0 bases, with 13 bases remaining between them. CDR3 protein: CASSKDGTYQETQYF. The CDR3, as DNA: TGTGCCAGCAGCAAGGACGGTACCTACCAAGAGACCCAGTACTTC.

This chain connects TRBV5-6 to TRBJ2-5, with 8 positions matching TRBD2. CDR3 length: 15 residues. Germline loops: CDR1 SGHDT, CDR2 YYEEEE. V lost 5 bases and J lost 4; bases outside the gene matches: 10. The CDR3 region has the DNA TGTGCCAGCAGGCCGGGACTAGTGGCGGGAGAGACCCAGTACTTC. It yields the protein CASRPGLVAGETQYF. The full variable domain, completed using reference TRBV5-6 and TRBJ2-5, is DAGVTQSPTHLIKTRGQQVTLRCSPKSGHDTVSWYQQALGQGPQFIFQYYEEEERQRGNFPDRFSGHQFPNYSSELNVNALLLGDSALYLCASRPGLVAGETQYFGPGTRLLVL.